The 27 T cell receptor beta chains listed next were all sequenced from one sample in a study of blood T cell repertoires in COVID-19. Assay: immunoSEQ multiplex PCR; the TCRdb copy retains only in-frame clones and omits some. The repertoire holds over 25,000 clones, with roughly three quarters as singletons. Sample: peripheral blood. These TCRs come from an elderly man with active or convalescent COVID-19.

The chain recombines TRBV15 with TRBJ1-4; D perhaps matches TRBD1 (5 bases). The germline gives CDR1 LNHNV, CDR2 YYDKDF (reference sequence). The CDR3 spans 15 residues. With 0 bases removed from V and 8 bases from J, the gap between germline ends came to 13 bases. CDR3 sequence reads: CATSRDNGAREKLFF. The DNA of the CDR3 is TGTGCCACCAGCAGAGATAATGGGGCGCGAGAAAAACTGTTTTTT.

Turning to this clone: Additional DNA sequences in this sample encode the identical CDR3. The rearrangement joins TRBV9 to TRBJ2-1; 8 nucleotides match TRBD1. The V segment lost 3 bases and the J segment 0 bases; nucleotides outside the gene matches: 8. Germline CDR1 is SGDLS and CDR2 is YYNGEE. The CDR3 is made up of 17 amino acids. CDR3 in DNA: TGTGCCAGCAGCGGGATACAGGGGGAGGACTCCTACAATGAGCAGTTCTTC. Protein product: CASSGIQGEDSYNEQFF.

The V and J genes are TRBV4-3 and TRBJ2-7, with TRBD2 matching 8 bases. The CDR3 is 15 amino acids. The junction had 3 bases not matched to a gene; V was cut back by 0 bases and J by 2 bases. Germline V lookup: CDR1 LGHNA, CDR2 YSLEER. As DNA, the CDR3 is TGCGCCAGCAGCCAAGAAACTAGCGGCGCCTACGAGCAGTACTTC. Translated, it gives CASSQETSGAYEQYF.

The CDR3 DNA sequence: TGTGCCAGCAGTGAAGGAGCCGGGGGGGCAGATACGCAGTATTTT. Translating gives CASSEGAGGADTQYF. This sequence joins TRBV6-1 and TRBJ2-3; 8 bases match TRBD2. Germline CDR1 reads MNHNS; CDR2 reads SASEGT. The CDR3 runs to 15 residues. V dropped 1 base and J dropped 4; count of bases not matched to a gene: 4.

This clone was recorded only once. The rearrangement joins TRBV2 to TRBJ2-1; 7 positions agree with TRBD1. The V gene end was trimmed by 3 bases and the J gene end by 1 base; junction bases not matched to a gene: 0. The CDR3 consists of 14 residues. Germline CDR1 and CDR2: SNHLY and FYNNEI. CDR3 sequence: CASSETGSYNEQFF. CDR3 nucleotides: TGTGCCAGCAGTGAGACAGGGTCCTACAATGAGCAGTTCTTC.

This chain links TRBV2 with TRBJ1-3; D gene uncertain. V was clipped by 6 bases and J by 0 bases, with 12 bases between them. Germline lookup yields CDR1 SNHLY and CDR2 FYNNEI. This CDR3 region has 15 residues. The CDR3 region has the DNA TGTGCCAGCAGCCCTAGCATCAGCTCTGGAAACACCATATATTTT. It encodes CASSPSISSGNTIYF. The full variable domain, in which reference TRBV2 and TRBJ1-3 provide the parts outside the CDR3, is EPEVTQTPSHQVTQMGQEVILRCVPISNHLYFYWYRQILGQKVEFLVSFYNNEISEKSEIFDDQFSVERPDGSNFTLKIRSTKLEDSAMYFCASSPSISSGNTIYFGEGSWLTVV.

V and J are TRBV24-1 and TRBJ1-1; perhaps TRBD1 as D (6 bases). V was pared by 10 bases and J by 4 bases, with 15 bases between. The CDR3 is 13 amino acids. Germline V gives CDR1 KGHDR, CDR2 SFDVKD. CDR3 coding DNA: TGTGCCACGCGCCAGGGGATAGGCACTGAAGCTTTCTTT. Its protein product is CATRQGIGTEAFF.

The chain employs TRBV28 and TRBJ1-5, with D hard to call. V was pared by 7 bases and J by 6 bases, with 19 bases between. The CDR3 loop spans 15 amino acids. Germline CDR1 is MDHEN and CDR2 is SYDVKM. The CDR3 DNA reads as TGTGCCAGCATTTTTTCGGGTGGTTCAAGTCAGCCCCAGCATTTT. Translated: CASIFSGGSSQPQHF.

This clone was seen a few times. The V and J genes are TRBV4-2 and TRBJ1-5; maybe TRBD1 (5 bases). The germline gives CDR1 LGHNA, CDR2 YNFKEQ. V lost 2 bases to trimming and J lost 1 base, with 9 bases between them. This CDR3 has 15 amino acids. CDR3 amino acids: CASSQTGHSNQPQHF. The CDR3 DNA follows: TGTGCCAGCAGCCAAACAGGACACAGCAATCAGCCCCAGCATTTT.

This clone occurred once. The V and J genes are TRBV19 and TRBJ1-2; 8 nucleotides agree with TRBD1. V lost 4 bases to trimming and J lost 1 base; unmatched junction nucleotides: 5. Germline V gives CDR1 LNHDA, CDR2 SQIVND (reference sequence). This CDR3 is 15 amino acids long. CDR3 loop: CASSKAGQVNYGYTF. CDR3 DNA: TGTGCCAGTAGTAAAGCGGGACAGGTTAACTATGGCTACACCTTC.

This sequence joins TRBV28 and TRBJ1-1; 9 nucleotides line up with TRBD1. CDR1 and CDR2 (germline): MDHEN, SYDVKM. The CDR3 consists of 13 residues. Germline trimming cut 6 bases from V and 4 bases from J; bases unmatched to any gene: 3. The CDR3 spells CASRGQGPTEAFF. CDR3 bases: TGTGCCAGCAGGGGACAGGGTCCCACTGAAGCTTTCTTT.

The CDR3 sequence is CASSGVRGGGYNEQFF. As DNA, the CDR3 is TGTGCCAGCAGTGGGGTTCGCGGGGGAGGATACAATGAGCAGTTCTTC. The chain couples TRBV6-2 or TRBV6-3 to TRBJ2-1; 7 nucleotides line up with TRBD2. Germline V lookup: CDR1 MNHEY, CDR2 SVGEGT. V shed 5 bases, J shed 4 bases, and the junction held 11 bases outside the gene matches. The CDR3 is made up of 16 amino acids.

The chain combines TRBV18 with TRBJ2-5; weak D call: TRBD1 (6 bases). CDR1 is KGHSH and CDR2 is LQKENI in the germline V gene. This CDR3 contains 12 residues. V lost 6 bases to trimming and J lost 3 bases, with 8 bases between them. DNA of the CDR3: TGTGCCAGCTCTTACAGGGAAGAGACCCAGTACTTC. Its translation is CASSYREETQYF.

The chain carries TRBV29-1 and TRBJ2-1, with TRBD2 as a possible D gene (6 bases). There are 16 residues in the CDR3. In germline, CDR1 is SQVTM, CDR2 ANQGSEA. The V end was cut by 4 bases, the J end by 1 base, with 17 bases between. The CDR3 DNA sequence: TGCAGCGTTGCAGTACTGGCGGGAAAATCCTACAATGAGCAGTTCTTC. This codes for CSVAVLAGKSYNEQFF.

The chain couples TRBV18 to TRBJ2-7; D is possibly TRBD1 (7 bases). The CDR3 loop spans 13 amino acids. CDR1 is KGHSH, CDR2 LQKENI, per germline. V was trimmed by 5 bases and J by 7 bases, leaving 15 bases between them. The CDR3 sequence is CASSAGMDREQYF. The DNA of the CDR3 is TGTGCCAGCTCAGCGGGAATGGACAGGGAGCAGTACTTC.

The CDR3 sequence: CASSPRLAGFTDTQYF. In nucleotides, the CDR3 is TGTGCCAGCAGCCCCCGACTAGCGGGTTTTACAGATACGCAGTATTTT. The chain recombines TRBV7-6 with TRBJ2-3, with 10 bases aligning to TRBD2. The germline CDR1 and CDR2 sequences are SGHVS and FNYEAQ. V trimming: 5 bases; J trimming: 3 bases; junction bases outside the gene matches: 8. This CDR3 has 16 amino acids. The entire variable domain, with the rest obtained from reference TRBV7-6 and TRBJ2-3, is as follows: GAGVSQSPRYKVTKRGQDVALRCDPISGHVSLYWYRQALGQGPEFLTYFNYEAQQDKSGLPNDRFSAERPEGSISTLTIQRTEQRDSAMYRCASSPRLAGFTDTQYFGPGTRLTVL.

The rearrangement links TRBV10-3 to TRBJ2-7; D remains ambiguous. The CDR3 length is 15 residues. Germline lookup yields CDR1 ENHRY and CDR2 SYGVKD. Trimming shortened V by 0 bases and J by 1 base, and 10 bases separated the two germline ends. The CDR3 here is CAISESVRRSYEQYF. CDR3 sequence (DNA): TGTGCCATCAGTGAGTCGGTCCGTCGGTCCTACGAGCAGTACTTC.

This clone was seen more than once but under ten times. The chain links TRBV7-8 to TRBJ2-7, with D possibly TRBD1 on 6 matching bases. Trimming cost V 5 bases and J 2 bases, with 10 bases left between them. The CDR3 length is 13 residues. Germline CDR1 SGHVS, CDR2 FQNEAQ. CDR3 sequence reads: CASSLNRAYEQYF. The CDR3 nucleotides are TGTGCCAGCAGCCTGAACAGGGCCTACGAGCAGTACTTC.

This clone was found a few times. The V gene is TRBV12-3 or TRBV12-4, the J gene TRBJ1-5; maybe TRBD1 (6 bases). V was cut by 10 bases and J by 2 bases, with 12 bases left in between. There are 13 residues in the CDR3. CDR3 nucleotide sequence: TGTGCCACAACCGCAGGGGGCAATCAGCCCCAGCATTTT. Residues: CATTAGGNQPQHF.

This chain links TRBV2 with TRBJ1-5; 9 bases line up with TRBD1. The CDR3 length is 14 residues. Trimming took 6 bases from V and 4 from J; bases not matched to a gene: 4. Germline CDR1 reads SNHLY; CDR2 reads FYNNEI. CDR3 loop: CASSGDRVNQPQHF. The CDR3 DNA is TGTGCCAGCAGCGGGGACAGGGTGAATCAGCCCCAGCATTTT. The full variable domain, its missing parts supplied by reference TRBV2 and TRBJ1-5, is EPEVTQTPSHQVTQMGQEVILRCVPISNHLYFYWYRQILGQKVEFLVSFYNNEISEKSEIFDDQFSVERPDGSNFTLKIRSTKLEDSAMYFCASSGDRVNQPQHFGDGTRLSIL.

The chain has TRBV25-1 and TRBJ2-7; TRBD2 aligns across 8 bases. From germline, CDR1 is MGHDK and CDR2 SYGVNS. The V gene end was trimmed by 6 bases and the J gene end by 3 bases; junction bases not matched to a gene: 4. This CDR3 contains 13 residues. The CDR3 region has the DNA TGTGCCAGCAGGTCAGCGGGAGTCTACGAGCAGTACTTC. Residues: CASRSAGVYEQYF.

The J gene is TRBJ2-3, the V gene TRBV5-8, with 7 bases aligning to TRBD1. Trimming at V came to 4 bases and at J to 8 bases, leaving 7 bases not matched to a gene. In germline, CDR1 is SGHTS, CDR2 YDEGEE. The CDR3 has 13 amino acids. The chain's CDR3 is CASSRDRVGTQYF. CDR3 in DNA: TGTGCCAGCAGCAGAGACAGGGTCGGTACGCAGTATTTT.

V and J are TRBV5-1 and TRBJ2-5; possible D gene TRBD1, 5 bases. Germline V lookup: CDR1 SGHRS, CDR2 YFSETQ. Trimming left V 2 bases short and J 5 bases short, with 10 bases between. This CDR3 region has 13 residues. CDR3 in amino acids: CASSFDSSETQYF. CDR3 nucleotides: TGCGCCAGCAGCTTCGACAGTTCCGAGACCCAGTACTTC.

The chain uses TRBV3-1 (or the pseudogene TRBV3-2) and TRBJ2-2; possible D gene TRBD1, 6 bases. Germline loops: CDR1 LGHDT, CDR2 YNNKEL (reference sequence). V was clipped by 10 bases and J by 6 bases, with 15 bases between them. This CDR3 contains 13 residues. Written as DNA, the CDR3 is TGTGCCACCAACTACAGGGTTCCCGGGGAGCTGTTTTTT. Translating gives CATNYRVPGELFF.

For the CDR3, the DNA is TGTGCCACCAGCAGTGACAGGGGCCACGAGCAGTACTTC. Protein product: CATSSDRGHEQYF. V and J are TRBV15 and TRBJ2-7; 8 bases agree with TRBD1. V was clipped by 3 bases and J by 5 bases; unmatched bases: 3. Per the germline V gene, CDR1 is LNHNV and CDR2 is YYDKDF (reference sequence). This CDR3 comprises 13 residues.

V and J are TRBV5-3 and TRBJ1-1, with D possibly being TRBD1 (5 bases). TRBV5-3 is recorded as an ORF, its role being uncertain. With 8 bases removed from V and 4 bases from J, the gap between germline ends came to 12 bases. This CDR3 is 12 amino acids long. CDR3 bases: TGTGCCAGGGGGCCAGGTGGCACTGAAGCTTTCTTT. Its protein is CARGPGGTEAFF.

The gene calls are TRBV19 and TRBJ1-2; D is unclear. Germline lookup yields CDR1 LNHDA and CDR2 SQIVND (reference sequence). The CDR3 runs to 13 residues. V lost 5 bases, J lost 2 bases, and 9 bases lay in between. CDR3: CASSAIPNYGYTF. The DNA for the CDR3 is TGTGCCAGTAGTGCGATCCCCAACTATGGCTACACCTTC.